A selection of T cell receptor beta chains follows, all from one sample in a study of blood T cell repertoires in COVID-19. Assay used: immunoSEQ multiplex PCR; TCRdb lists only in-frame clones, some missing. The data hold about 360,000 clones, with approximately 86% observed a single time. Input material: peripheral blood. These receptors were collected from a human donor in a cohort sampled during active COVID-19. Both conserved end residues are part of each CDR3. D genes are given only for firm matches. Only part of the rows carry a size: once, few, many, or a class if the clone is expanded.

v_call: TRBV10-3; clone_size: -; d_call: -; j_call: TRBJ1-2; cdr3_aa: CAISESDSNYGYTF; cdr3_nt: TGTGCCATCAGTGAGTCTGACTCTAACTATGGCTACACCTTC
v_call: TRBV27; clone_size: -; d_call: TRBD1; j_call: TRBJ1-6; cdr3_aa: CASTADRVFNSLLHF; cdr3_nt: TGTGCCAGCACCGCGGACAGGGTGTTTAATTCACTCCTCCACTTT
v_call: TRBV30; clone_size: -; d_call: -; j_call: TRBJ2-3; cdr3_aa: CAWSYVSGRTDTQYF; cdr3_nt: TGTGCCTGGAGCTACGTCAGCGGGCGCACAGATACGCAGTATTTT
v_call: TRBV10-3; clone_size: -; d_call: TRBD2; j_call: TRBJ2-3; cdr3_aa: CAISESPLGRGNDDTQYF; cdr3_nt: TGTGCCATCAGTGAGTCGCCCCTCGGGCGGGGGAATGACGATACGCAGTATTTT
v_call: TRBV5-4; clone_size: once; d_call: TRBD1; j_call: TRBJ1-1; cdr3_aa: CASTLTGGGTEAFF; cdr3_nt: TGTGCCAGCACCCTGACAGGGGGCGGCACTGAAGCTTTCTTT
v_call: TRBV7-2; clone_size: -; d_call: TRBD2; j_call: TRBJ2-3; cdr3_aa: CASSRRGGPGIDTQYF; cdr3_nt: TGTGCCAGCAGCCGGCGGGGGGGGCCGGGGATAGATACGCAGTATTTT
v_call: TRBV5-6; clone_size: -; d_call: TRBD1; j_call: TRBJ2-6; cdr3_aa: CASSLPTGGFGANVLTF; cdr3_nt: TGTGCCAGCAGCTTGCCGACAGGGGGCTTCGGGGCCAACGTCCTGACTTTC
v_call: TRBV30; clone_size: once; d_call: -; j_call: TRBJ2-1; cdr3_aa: CAWISRLSSYNEQFF; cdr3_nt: TGTGCCTGGATCTCGCGGCTGAGCTCCTACAATGAGCAGTTCTTC
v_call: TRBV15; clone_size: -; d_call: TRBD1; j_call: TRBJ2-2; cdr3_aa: CATSSELTGTGELFF; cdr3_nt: TGTGCCACCAGCAGTGAACTGACAGGGACCGGGGAGCTGTTTTTT
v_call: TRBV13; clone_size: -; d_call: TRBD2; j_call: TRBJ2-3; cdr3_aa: CASSPGTSGSWPDTQYF; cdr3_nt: TGTGCCAGCAGCCCCGGGACTAGCGGGAGCTGGCCAGATACGCAGTATTTT
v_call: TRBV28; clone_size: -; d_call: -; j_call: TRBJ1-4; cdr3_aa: CASSLGQDNEKLFF; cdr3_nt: TGTGCCAGCAGTTTAGGGCAGGATAATGAAAAACTGTTTTTT
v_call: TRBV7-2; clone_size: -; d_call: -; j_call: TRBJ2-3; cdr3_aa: CASSLVPAGMPDTQYF; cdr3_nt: TGTGCCAGCAGCTTAGTTCCAGCGGGTATGCCAGATACGCAGTATTTT
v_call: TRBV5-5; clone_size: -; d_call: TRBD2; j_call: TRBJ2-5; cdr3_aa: CASSLGTSGGETQYF; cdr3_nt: TGTGCCAGCAGCTTGGGAACTAGCGGGGGCGAGACCCAGTACTTC
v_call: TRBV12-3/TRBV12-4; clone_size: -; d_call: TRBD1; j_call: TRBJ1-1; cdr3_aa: CASRDTGELQAFF; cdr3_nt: TGTGCCAGCAGAGATACAGGGGAATTGCAGGCTTTCTTT
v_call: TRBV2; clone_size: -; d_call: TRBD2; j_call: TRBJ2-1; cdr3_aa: CASSEAPDGTSGRAGKNEQFF; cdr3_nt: TGTGCCAGCAGTGAAGCGCCCGACGGGACTAGCGGGAGGGCCGGAAAGAATGAGCAGTTCTTC
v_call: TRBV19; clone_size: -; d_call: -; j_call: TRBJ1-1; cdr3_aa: CASSIGSGTEAFF; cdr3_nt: TGTGCCAGTAGTATAGGCTCGGGAACTGAAGCTTTCTTT
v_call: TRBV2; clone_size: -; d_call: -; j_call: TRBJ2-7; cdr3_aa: CASSVGLIYEQYF; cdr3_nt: TGTGCCAGCAGCGTTGGACTAATCTACGAGCAGTACTTC
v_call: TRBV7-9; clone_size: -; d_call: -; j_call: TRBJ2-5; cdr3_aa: CASFERTQETQYF; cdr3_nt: TGTGCCAGCTTCGAGCGGACCCAAGAGACCCAGTACTTC
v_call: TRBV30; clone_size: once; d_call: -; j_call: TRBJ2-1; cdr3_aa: CAWSDGSSYNEQFF; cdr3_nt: TGTGCCTGGAGTGACGGGAGCTCCTACAATGAGCAGTTCTTC
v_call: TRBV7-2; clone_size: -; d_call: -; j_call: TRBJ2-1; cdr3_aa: CASSLGQSYNEQFF; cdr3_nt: TGTGCCAGCAGCTTAGGGCAGTCCTACAATGAGCAGTTCTTC
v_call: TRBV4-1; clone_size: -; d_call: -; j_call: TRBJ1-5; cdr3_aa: CASSQGQTTSNQPQHF; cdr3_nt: TGCGCCAGCAGCCAAGGCCAGACAACAAGCAATCAGCCCCAGCATTTT
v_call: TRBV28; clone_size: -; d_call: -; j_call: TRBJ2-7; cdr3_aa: CASRLSAGSYEQYF; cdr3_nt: TGTGCCAGCAGATTGAGCGCAGGGTCCTACGAGCAGTACTTC
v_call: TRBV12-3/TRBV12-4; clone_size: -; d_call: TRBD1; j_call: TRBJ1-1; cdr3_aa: CASSSQGARRAFF; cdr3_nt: TGTGCCAGCAGTTCACAGGGGGCGAGGAGGGCTTTCTTT
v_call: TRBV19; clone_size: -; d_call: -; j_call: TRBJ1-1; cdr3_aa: CASSPIGTEAFF; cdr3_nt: TGTGCCAGTAGCCCCATCGGCACTGAAGCTTTCTTT
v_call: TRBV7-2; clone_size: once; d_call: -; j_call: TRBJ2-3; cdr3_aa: CASSFAPERSTDTQYF; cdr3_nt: TGTGCCAGCAGCTTTGCGCCAGAGCGCAGCACAGATACGCAGTATTTT
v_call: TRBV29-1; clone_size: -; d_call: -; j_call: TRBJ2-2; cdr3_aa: CSVVGGATGELFF; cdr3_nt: TGCAGCGTTGTTGGGGGGGCGACCGGGGAGCTGTTTTTT
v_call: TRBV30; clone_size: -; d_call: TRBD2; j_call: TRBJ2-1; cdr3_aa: CAWASGGNFDEQFF; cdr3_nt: TGTGCCTGGGCTAGCGGAGGAAATTTCGATGAGCAGTTCTTC
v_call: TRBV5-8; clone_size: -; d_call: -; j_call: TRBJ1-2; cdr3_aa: CASSYLGGGVYGYTF; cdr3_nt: TGTGCCAGCAGCTACTTGGGGGGGGGCGTCTATGGCTACACCTTC
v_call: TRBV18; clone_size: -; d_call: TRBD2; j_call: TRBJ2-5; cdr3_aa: CASSTGLAGETYF; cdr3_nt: TGTGCCAGCTCAACCGGACTAGCGGGGGAGACATACTTC
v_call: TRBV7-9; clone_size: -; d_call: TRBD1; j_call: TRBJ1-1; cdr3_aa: CASSSSPGTGRTEAFF; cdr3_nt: TGTGCCAGCAGCAGCAGTCCCGGGACAGGGAGAACTGAAGCTTTCTTT
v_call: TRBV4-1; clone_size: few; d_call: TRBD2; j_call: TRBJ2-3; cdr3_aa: CASSQRGLAGNTDTQYF; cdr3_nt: TGCGCCAGCAGCCAACGCGGACTAGCGGGGAACACAGATACGCAGTATTTT
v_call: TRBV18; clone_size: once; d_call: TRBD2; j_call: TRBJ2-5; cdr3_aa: CASSPPTPAGVGETQYF; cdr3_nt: TGTGCCAGCTCACCACCGACCCCAGCGGGAGTTGGAGAGACCCAGTACTTC
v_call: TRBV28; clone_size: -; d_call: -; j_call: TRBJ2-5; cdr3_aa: CASSLSRETQYF; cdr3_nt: TGTGCCAGCAGTTTATCCCGTGAGACCCAGTACTTC
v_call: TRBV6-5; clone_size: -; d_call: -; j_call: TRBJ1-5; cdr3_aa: CASSKSLLSNQPQHF; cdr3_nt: TGTGCCAGCAGTAAGTCACTCCTGAGCAATCAGCCCCAGCATTTT
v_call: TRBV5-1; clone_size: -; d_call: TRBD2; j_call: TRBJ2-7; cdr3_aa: CASSFIGSGPAYEQYF; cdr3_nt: TGCGCCAGCAGCTTTATCGGTAGCGGGCCTGCCTACGAGCAGTACTTC
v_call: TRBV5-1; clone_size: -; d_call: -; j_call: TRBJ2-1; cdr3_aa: CASSSSTSSYNEQFF; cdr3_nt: TGCGCCAGCAGCTCTAGCACGAGCTCCTACAATGAGCAGTTCTTC
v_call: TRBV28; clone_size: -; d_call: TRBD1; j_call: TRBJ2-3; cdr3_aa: CASTHDRDLTDTQYF; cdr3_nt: TGTGCCAGCACCCACGACAGGGACCTCACAGATACGCAGTATTTT
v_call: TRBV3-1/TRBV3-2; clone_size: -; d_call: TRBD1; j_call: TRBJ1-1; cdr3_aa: CASSQPGQGGAEAFF; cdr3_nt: TGTGCCAGCAGCCAGCCGGGACAGGGGGGAGCTGAAGCTTTCTTT
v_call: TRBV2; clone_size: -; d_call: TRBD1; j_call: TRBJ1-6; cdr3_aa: CASREGDRVGSPLHF; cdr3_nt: TGTGCCAGCAGGGAGGGGGACAGGGTTGGATCACCCCTCCACTTT
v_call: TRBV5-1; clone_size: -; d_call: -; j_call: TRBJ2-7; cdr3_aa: CASSLSGVDEQYF; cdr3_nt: TGCGCCAGCAGCTTGTCCGGGGTCGATGAGCAGTACTTC
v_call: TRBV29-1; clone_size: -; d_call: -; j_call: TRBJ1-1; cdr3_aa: CSSQGHLNTEAFF; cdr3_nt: TGCAGCAGTCAGGGACACCTGAACACTGAAGCTTTCTTT
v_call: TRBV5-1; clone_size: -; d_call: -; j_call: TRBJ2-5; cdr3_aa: CASSISEGETQYF; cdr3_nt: TGCGCCAGCAGCATTAGCGAGGGAGAGACCCAGTACTTC
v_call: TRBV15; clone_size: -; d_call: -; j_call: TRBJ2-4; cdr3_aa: CATSRDRGAKNIQYF; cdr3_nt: TGTGCCACCAGCAGGGACCGAGGGGCCAAAAACATTCAGTACTTC
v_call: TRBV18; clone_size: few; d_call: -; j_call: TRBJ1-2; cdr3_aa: CASSPRGRGDYGYTF; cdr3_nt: TGTGCCAGCTCACCGAGGGGCAGGGGTGACTATGGCTACACCTTC
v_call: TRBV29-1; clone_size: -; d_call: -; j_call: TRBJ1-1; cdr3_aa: CSVRGTVNTEAFF; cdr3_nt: TGCAGCGTTAGGGGAACAGTGAACACTGAAGCTTTCTTT
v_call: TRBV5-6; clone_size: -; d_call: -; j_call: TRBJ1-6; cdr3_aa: CASTSRFGYGSYNSPLHF; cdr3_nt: TGTGCCAGCACCTCCCGATTCGGGTACGGCTCCTATAATTCACCCCTCCACTTT